The 23 T cell receptor beta chains below were found in one sample sequenced in a study of T cell repertoires in cytomegalovirus infection (dated 2019 in TCRdb). Instrument on record: Illumina HiSeq 1500. Starting from the raw public reads, TCRdb applied fastp trimming at Q25, assembled clones with MiXCR and retained in-frame beta chains. One record per CDR3 amino acid sequence lists the most common genes and DNA. Counted in this sample were fewer than 300,000 distinct CDR3 sequences; under 30% of them appeared once. Over 11% of the sample lies in the top ten. Sequenced material: PBMCs. Every receptor here comes from a human donor in good health (CMV status not recorded). Some clones in this sample may be carry-over from other donors' samples.

This clonotype showed up just once. The DNA of the CDR3 is TGTGCCAGTAGACAGGGGCCCAAAAACATTCAGTACTTC. It encodes CASRQGPKNIQYF. V gene TRBV19 combines with J gene TRBJ2-4; 7 bases align to TRBD1. Germline values: CDR1 LNHDA, CDR2 SQIVND (reference sequence). The CDR3 runs to 13 residues. J gave up 2 bases and V 6 bases, and 1 base lay outside the gene matches.

The chain carries TRBV27 and TRBJ1-3; no firm D call. Germline CDR1 MNHEY, CDR2 SMNVEV (reference sequence). The CDR3 consists of 15 residues. Trimming took 2 bases from V and 0 from J, leaving 8 bases between them. This CDR3 is CASSLNGYSGNTIYF. Written as DNA, the CDR3 is TGTGCCAGCAGTTTAAACGGATACTCTGGAAACACCATATATTTT.

This clonotype was seen many times. The rearrangement uses TRBV7-2 and TRBJ2-1; D may be TRBD1 (5 bases). CDR3 length: 14 residues. Germline V gene sequence: CDR1 SGHTA, CDR2 FQGNSA. Trimming shortened V by 0 bases and J by 8 bases, and 11 bases separated the two germline ends. CDR3 protein: CASSLASGWDEQFF. CDR3 DNA sequence: TGTGCCAGCAGCTTAGCGTCAGGGTGGGATGAGCAGTTCTTC.

This clonotype came up a few times. The gene calls are TRBV20-1 and TRBJ2-7; 10 nucleotides line up with TRBD1. V gave up 6 bases and J gave up 3 bases; unmatched junction bases: 11. CDR1 and CDR2 (germline): DFQATT, SNEGSKA (reference sequence). The CDR3 contains 15 residues. The CDR3 sequence: CSAGLYGQGGYEQYF. CDR3 DNA sequence: TGCAGTGCAGGATTGTACGGACAGGGGGGCTACGAGCAGTACTTC.

The chain carries TRBV5-1 and TRBJ2-5, with 11 bases identical to TRBD2. Germline values: CDR1 SGHRS, CDR2 YFSETQ. The trim removed 2 bases at V and 0 bases at J, leaving 6 bases unmatched. The CDR3 is 17 residues long. This chain's CDR3 is CASSFYLTSGNQETQYF. CDR3 DNA: TGCGCCAGCAGCTTTTACCTGACTAGCGGGAACCAAGAGACCCAGTACTTC.

The chain is built from TRBV15 and TRBJ2-2; D call uncertain. Trimming cost V 4 bases and J 2 bases, with 5 bases left between them. The CDR3 is made up of 13 amino acids. Germline values: CDR1 LNHNV, CDR2 YYDKDF (reference sequence). The CDR3 spells CATSTGNTGELFF. The DNA for the CDR3 is TGTGCCACCAGCACCGGAAACACCGGGGAGCTGTTTTTT.

The chain carries TRBV2 and TRBJ1-5; D remains ambiguous. The CDR3 runs 15 residues. Trimming took 3 bases from V and 2 from J, leaving 11 bases between them. The germline V gene has CDR1 SNHLY and CDR2 FYNNEI. This CDR3 reads CASSEQRAGNQPQHF. The CDR3 bases are TGTGCCAGCAGTGAGCAGAGGGCGGGCAATCAGCCCCAGCATTTT.

This clonotype was seen only a few times. V and J are TRBV28 and TRBJ1-6; TRBD1 might be the D (6 bases). Germline V gene sequence: CDR1 MDHEN, CDR2 SYDVKM. CDR3 length equals 18 residues. Deletions cut 7 bases from V and 10 bases from J, with 29 bases between. The CDR3 region has the DNA TGTGCCAGCATCGTAGGGCAGGGGAGGAGGATTAGGACGTCACCCCTCCACTTT. This sequence encodes CASIVGQGRRIRTSPLHF.

The sample holds a few counts of this clonotype. The chain has TRBV5-4 and TRBJ2-6; a weak D match, TRBD1 (6 bases). The ends were cut back, 5 bases at V and 0 bases at J, with 15 bases in the middle. The CDR3 has 17 amino acids. Germline CDR1 SGHNT, CDR2 YYREEE (reference sequence). The CDR3 protein is CASRPGVQSSGANVLTF. CDR3 nucleotide sequence: TGTGCCAGCAGACCAGGGGTCCAGAGCTCTGGGGCCAACGTCCTGACTTTC. Together with reference TRBV5-4 and TRBJ2-6, the CDR3 gives the full variable domain: ETGVTQSPTHLIKTRGQQVTLRCSSQSGHNTVSWYQQALGQGPQFIFQYYREEENGRGNFPPRFSGLQFPNYSSELNVNALELDDSALYLCASRPGVQSSGANVLTFGAGSRLTVL.

This clonotype was seen more than once but under ten times. The V gene is TRBV12-3 or TRBV12-4, the J gene TRBJ1-1; no reliable D call. V dropped 5 bases and J dropped 6 bases, with 16 bases sitting between them. The CDR3 has 14 residues. In DNA form, the CDR3 reads TGTGCCAGCAGTGTAACGGGCCAAGTTGCTGAAGCTTTCTTT. Residues: CASSVTGQVAEAFF.

This clonotype was observed a handful of times. This chain joins TRBV12-3 or TRBV12-4 and TRBJ2-5; D remains ambiguous. CDR3 length: 11 residues. Trimming took 6 bases from V and 3 from J, leaving 5 bases between them. For the CDR3, the DNA is TGTGCCAGCAGCAAAAAAGAGACCCAGTACTTC. Amino acid sequence: CASSKKETQYF.

This clonotype was recorded many times. The chain links TRBV4-1 to TRBJ1-5; D not resolved. There are 15 residues in the CDR3. The V gene lost 4 bases and the J gene lost 2 bases, with 12 bases spanning the gap. Germline V gene sequence: CDR1 MGHRA, CDR2 YSYEKL. The CDR3 region is CASSLQLHGNQPQHF. DNA for the CDR3: TGCGCCAGCAGCCTCCAACTACATGGCAATCAGCCCCAGCATTTT.

This clonotype was seen more than once but under ten times. The V call is TRBV20-1, the J call TRBJ2-1, with 12 bases that match TRBD2. V was clipped by 0 bases and J by 0 bases; unmatched bases: 21. The length of the CDR3 is 23 residues. CDR1 and CDR2 (germline): DFQATT, SNEGSKA (reference sequence). The CDR3 is CSARDPGKVVGTSGQSSYNEQFF. Here the CDR3 DNA reads TGCAGTGCTAGAGATCCGGGGAAGGTGGTGGGGACTAGCGGGCAAAGCTCCTACAATGAGCAGTTCTTC.

The chain couples TRBV2 to TRBJ2-1; D uncertain. The CDR3 has 15 residues. Trimming took 6 bases from V and 5 from J, leaving 17 bases between them. The germline gives CDR1 SNHLY, CDR2 FYNNEI. CDR3 sequence (DNA): TGTGCCAGCAGGGGTTTGGAGAGCGAACACAATGAGCAGTTCTTC. This gives the protein CASRGLESEHNEQFF.

This clonotype turned up a few times. The chain uses TRBV6-6 and TRBJ2-3; either TRBD1 or TRBD2 may supply D (5 bases each). The CDR3 has 15 residues. V gave up 2 bases and J gave up 6 bases, with 15 bases separating them. Germline V CDR1 and CDR2: MNHNY, SVGAGI (reference sequence). The CDR3 DNA follows: TGTGCCAGCAGTTACGGGGGAGCCCCCACGGATACGCAGTATTTT. Translation: CASSYGGAPTDTQYF.

This clonotype was counted a few times. The chain joins TRBV4-2 to TRBJ2-7; maybe TRBD2 (6 bases). Looked up from germline, CDR1 is LGHNA and CDR2 is YNFKEQ. This CDR3 has 14 amino acids. V was cut by 0 bases and J by 5 bases, with 11 bases left in between. The CDR3 region has the DNA TGTGCCAGCAGCCAAGATGTCAGGGAGGACGAGCAGTACTTC. The encoded protein is CASSQDVREDEQYF.

This chain uses TRBV20-1 with TRBJ2-7; TRBD2 matches at 9 bases. This CDR3 comprises 15 residues. V was clipped by 5 bases and J by 1 base; unmatched bases: 9. Germline values: CDR1 DFQATT, CDR2 SNEGSKA (reference sequence). In DNA form, the CDR3 reads TGCAGTGCTGAGTATAGCGGGGGAAAATCCTACGAGCAGTACTTC. Encoded protein: CSAEYSGGKSYEQYF.

V usage is TRBV28 and J usage is TRBJ2-1, with 7 bases that match TRBD2. The V gene end was trimmed by 7 bases and the J gene end by 4 bases; junction bases not matched to a gene: 7. Looked up from germline, CDR1 is MDHEN and CDR2 is SYDVKM. The CDR3 runs to 14 residues. The CDR3 region has the DNA TGTGCCAGCAATGGGGGGGTTTCATACAATGAGCAGTTCTTC. It encodes CASNGGVSYNEQFF. Full variable domain (outside the CDR3, taken from reference TRBV28 and TRBJ2-1): DVKVTQSSRYLVKRTGEKVFLECVQDMDHENMFWYRQDPGLGLRLIYFSYDVKMKEKGDIPEGYSVSREKKERFSLILESASTNQTSMYLCASNGGVSYNEQFFGPGTRLTVL.

Many counts were recorded for this clonotype. The V and J genes are TRBV7-2 and TRBJ1-6, with 9 positions matching TRBD1. Germline assignment: CDR1 SGHTA and CDR2 FQGNSA. Trimming took 6 bases from V and 8 from J; bases not matched to a gene: 2. The CDR3 runs to 13 residues. The CDR3 reads CASRRDRDSPLHF. The CDR3 coding sequence is TGTGCCAGCAGACGGGACAGGGATTCACCCCTCCACTTT. The full variable domain, rest sourced from reference TRBV7-2 and TRBJ1-6, is GAGVSQSPSNKVTEKGKDVELRCDPISGHTALYWYRQSLGQGLEFLIYFQGNSAPDKSGLPSDRFSAERTGGSVSTLTIQRTQQEDSAVYLCASRRDRDSPLHFGNGTRLTVT.

The chain carries TRBV5-5 and TRBJ2-2; D may be TRBD1 (5 bases). This CDR3 is built from 14 residues. V was trimmed by 4 bases and J by 6 bases, leaving 13 bases between them. Germline CDR1 reads SGHKS; CDR2 reads YYEKEE (reference sequence). The CDR3 DNA is TGTGCCAGCAGCCTGGGGCCTTACGCCGGGGAGCTGTTTTTT. It is translated as CASSLGPYAGELFF.

This clonotype was seen ten or more times. This chain uses TRBV12-3 or TRBV12-4 with TRBJ1-1, with D maybe TRBD1 (5 bases). This CDR3 comprises 13 residues. The V and J ends lost 5 bases and 7 bases respectively, with 14 bases between them. The CDR3 spells CASSPGPTNEAFF. The CDR3 DNA reads as TGTGCCAGCAGTCCGGGACCGACGAATGAAGCTTTCTTT.

The V gene is TRBV6-2 or TRBV6-3, the J gene TRBJ1-1; 8 bases line up with TRBD1. This CDR3 comprises 14 residues. Per germline, CDR1 MNHEY and CDR2 SVGEGT. The junction had 6 bases not matched to a gene; V was cut back by 4 bases and J by 5 bases. Here the CDR3 reads CASSSGQVGTEAFF. CDR3 nucleotides: TGTGCCAGCAGTTCGGGACAGGTAGGAACTGAAGCTTTCTTT.

The chain joins TRBV10-3 to TRBJ1-2, with 9 nucleotides matching TRBD1. The CDR3 extends over 16 amino acids. The ends lost 0 bases at V and 4 bases at J; junction bases unmatched: 6. Germline-derived CDR1 and CDR2 are ENHRY and SYGVKD. The CDR3 loop reads CAISESRTGASYGYTF. In DNA, the CDR3 is TGTGCCATCAGTGAGTCAAGGACAGGGGCTAGCTATGGCTACACCTTC.